The 25 T cell receptor beta chains listed next were all sequenced from one sample in a study of Ad26.COV2.S vaccination and SARS-CoV-2 variants. Specified treatment: about 20 received Ad26.COV2.S at low or high dose, single or two shots; about 5 received placebo; per-sample allocation not given. Vaccine and placebo recipients were sampled on day 63 after the first injection. Clones were read by immunoSEQ multiplex PCR, and TCRdb kept only the in-frame ones, dropping some. This sample yields about 350,000 clones, of which about 88% are seen a single time; about 3.3% belongs to the top ten. The material sequenced was peripheral blood, taken in a trial of Ad26.COV2.S vaccine versus placebo. The receptors originated from a person aged 18-60 years who received the Ad26.COV2.S COVID-19 vaccine or a placebo.

This clone was counted a single time. The J gene is TRBJ2-5, the V gene TRBV28; TRBD2 aligns across 7 bases. CDR3 size: 14 residues. The V and J ends lost 2 bases and 5 bases, in that order; junction bases with no gene match: 5. Germline CDR1 and CDR2: MDHEN and SYDVKM. The CDR3 region is CASSLAGVGETQYF. For the CDR3, the DNA is TGTGCCAGCAGTTTAGCGGGAGTCGGGGAGACCCAGTACTTC.

The rearrangement links TRBV2 to TRBJ2-2; weak D call: TRBD1 (6 bases). V shed 6 bases and J shed 8 bases, with 13 bases lying between them. The CDR3 is made up of 13 amino acids. Looked up from germline, CDR1 is SNHLY and CDR2 is FYNNEI. CDR3 amino acids: CASSNQGSGELFF. Here the CDR3 DNA reads TGTGCCAGCAGCAATCAGGGGTCGGGGGAGCTGTTTTTT.

This chain connects TRBV19 to TRBJ1-6; 9 nucleotides match TRBD1. The CDR3 length is 14 residues. The V gene's germline CDR1 is LNHDA and CDR2 SQIVND (reference sequence). V shed 6 bases and J 9 bases; nucleotides not matched to a gene: 6. In nucleotides, the CDR3 is TGTGCCAGTAGCCAACAGGGGGCGGGTTCACCCCTCCACTTT. Translating gives CASSQQGAGSPLHF.

V usage is TRBV29-1 and J usage is TRBJ2-1, with TRBD2 matching over 9 bases. Per germline, CDR1 SQVTM and CDR2 ANQGSEA. The CDR3 has 13 amino acids. The V and J ends lost 5 bases and 3 bases, in that order; junction bases with no gene match: 2. CDR3 residues: CSVPSGIYNEQFF. CDR3 nucleotide sequence: TGCAGCGTTCCTAGCGGGATCTACAATGAGCAGTTCTTC.

The V gene is TRBV6-6, the J gene TRBJ2-7, with 10 bases matching TRBD1. Germline V gives CDR1 MNHNY, CDR2 SVGAGI (reference sequence). CDR3 length: 13 residues. J gave up 5 bases and V 6 bases, and 4 bases lay outside the gene matches. DNA for the CDR3: TGTGCCAGCAGCTATGGACAGGGGGACGAGCAGTACTTC. Translating it yields CASSYGQGDEQYF.

The V call is TRBV19, the J call TRBJ2-2, with 8 nucleotides matching TRBD2. Germline V gene data show CDR1 as LNHDA and CDR2 as SQIVND (reference sequence). V lost 6 bases to trimming and J lost 5 bases; unmatched junction nucleotides: 8. The CDR3 has 15 residues. DNA of the CDR3: TGTGCCAGTAGCCCAGGGACTAGGTATACCGGGGAGCTGTTTTTT. Translated: CASSPGTRYTGELFF.

This chain joins TRBV7-9 and TRBJ1-4; no reliable D call. The CDR3 consists of 13 residues. The V end lost 6 bases, the J end lost 7 bases, and 12 bases lay between the germline ends. Per germline, CDR1 SEHNR and CDR2 FQNEAQ (reference sequence). The CDR3 here is CASSRPVSEKLFF. The CDR3 bases are TGTGCCAGCAGTCGGCCCGTGAGTGAAAAACTGTTTTTT.

The chain employs TRBV15 and TRBJ2-5; no firm D call. Per the germline V gene, CDR1 is LNHNV and CDR2 is YYDKDF (reference sequence). Trimming pared 1 base from V and 0 bases from J, leaving 6 bases between. The CDR3 is 14 amino acids. CDR3 sequence (DNA): TGTGCCACCAGCAGAGTTATGTACCAAGAGACCCAGTACTTC. Translation gives CATSRVMYQETQYF.

The chain combines TRBV29-1 with TRBJ2-7, with 7 positions matching TRBD1. V shed 4 bases, J shed 5 bases, and the junction held 5 bases outside the gene matches. The CDR3 length is 12 residues. CDR1 and CDR2 (germline): SQVTM, ANQGSEA. The CDR3 DNA reads TGCAGCGTTGGACAGGGAGTAAACGAGCAGTACTTC. It codes for CSVGQGVNEQYF.

The table lists this clone with a few counts. CDR3 residues: CAWSEVTGGRQPQHF. CDR3 nucleotide sequence: TGTGCCTGGAGCGAAGTGACAGGGGGCCGCCAGCCCCAGCATTTT. V and J are TRBV30 and TRBJ1-5; 10 positions agree with TRBD1. With V trimmed by 3 bases and J by 7 bases, 9 bases remained unmatched. Germline values: CDR1 GTSNPN, CDR2 SVGIG (reference sequence). The CDR3 spans 15 residues.

The chain links TRBV29-1 to TRBJ2-7; tentative D call: TRBD2 (6 bases). V was shortened by 3 bases and J by 0 bases, with 9 bases between the two germline ends. Germline CDR1 reads SQVTM; CDR2 reads ANQGSEA. The CDR3 totals 13 residues. The CDR3 coding sequence is TGCAGCGTTGACGCGGGGAGCTCCTACGAGCAGTACTTC. Its translation is CSVDAGSSYEQYF.

The chain links TRBV25-1 to TRBJ1-2, with 8 bases aligning to TRBD1. CDR1 is MGHDK, CDR2 SYGVNS, per germline. CDR3 length: 14 amino acids. Trimming removed 8 bases from V and 7 bases from J; junction bases left unmatched: 12. CDR3 protein: CASSPTGEESGYTF. In DNA form, the CDR3 reads TGTGCCAGCTCCCCGACAGGGGAGGAAAGTGGCTACACCTTC.

The rearrangement links TRBV6-5 to TRBJ2-1; D not resolved. This CDR3 is built from 11 residues. Germline loops: CDR1 MNHEY, CDR2 SVGAGI. Trimming stripped 6 bases from V and 9 bases from J, with 9 bases between. The CDR3, as DNA: TGTGCCAGCAGGAGGTCGGGTGAGCAGTTCTTC. It is translated as CASRRSGEQFF.

This chain joins TRBV5-6 and TRBJ2-3; 12 nucleotides align to TRBD2. The CDR3 is 19 amino acids. Germline V gene lookup returns CDR1 SGHDT and CDR2 YYEEEE. Losses at the gene ends were 0 bases for V and 2 bases for J; bases not matched to a gene: 10. The CDR3 bases are TGTGCCAGCAGCTTGGAGACCTTCCGACTAGCGGGGGCCACAGATACGCAGTATTTT. This codes for CASSLETFRLAGATDTQYF.

The CDR3 nucleotides are TGTGCCAGCAGATACGCACAGGGGTCCAATGAGCAGTTCTTC. Residues: CASRYAQGSNEQFF. This sequence joins TRBV6-5 and TRBJ2-1, with 7 positions matching TRBD1. Germline V gene data show CDR1 as MNHEY and CDR2 as SVGAGI. V shed 6 bases, J shed 6 bases, and the junction held 8 bases outside the gene matches. The CDR3 contains 14 residues.

The chain couples TRBV3-1 (or the pseudogene TRBV3-2) to TRBJ1-2; no clear D gene. Trimming took off 0 bases at V and 8 bases at J, with 7 bases between the two ends. CDR3 length equals 12 residues. Germline lookup yields CDR1 LGHDT and CDR2 YNNKEL (reference sequence). DNA for the CDR3: TGTGCCAGCAGCCAAGAGGATTGGGGCTACACCTTC. Its translation is CASSQEDWGYTF.

This chain uses TRBV24-1 with TRBJ2-2, with D perhaps matching TRBD1 or TRBD2 (5 bases each). The CDR3 covers 18 residues. V shed 4 bases and J shed 0 bases, with 17 bases lying between them. Germline V CDR1 and CDR2: KGHDR, SFDVKD. In DNA form, the CDR3 reads TGTGCCACCAGTGACCCACCAGGAGTGGGGGCGAACACCGGGGAGCTGTTTTTT. It yields the protein CATSDPPGVGANTGELFF.

This chain uses TRBV5-1 with TRBJ2-2, with D unresolved. V was trimmed by 1 base and J by 1 base, leaving 2 bases between them. Per the germline V gene, CDR1 is SGHRS and CDR2 is YFSETQ. The CDR3 has 13 amino acids. CDR3 amino acids: CASSLKNTGELFF. Here the CDR3 DNA reads TGCGCCAGCAGCTTGAAGAACACCGGGGAGCTGTTTTTT. The complete variable domain, with remaining parts taken from reference TRBV5-1 and TRBJ2-2, reads KAGVTQTPRYLIKTRGQQVTLSCSPISGHRSVSWYQQTPGQGLQFLFEYFSETQRNKGNFPGRFSGRQFSNSRSEMNVSTLELGDSALYLCASSLKNTGELFFGEGSRLTVL.

The V call is TRBV3-1 (or the pseudogene TRBV3-2), the J call TRBJ1-1; TRBD1 matches at 8 bases. The junction had 3 bases not matched to a gene; V was cut back by 1 base and J by 8 bases. In germline, CDR1 is LGHDT, CDR2 YNNKEL (reference sequence). There are 13 residues in the CDR3. CDR3 coding DNA: TGTGCCAGCAGCCAAGTCGCAGGGGGCGAAGCTTTCTTT. It is translated as CASSQVAGGEAFF.

The J gene is TRBJ2-3, the V gene TRBV4-3; 8 nucleotides agree with TRBD2. Germline CDR1 LGHNA, CDR2 YSLEER. There are 18 residues in the CDR3. The junction had 8 bases not matched to a gene; V was cut back by 0 bases and J by 0 bases. The CDR3 spells CASSQDRVSGMSTDTQYF. The CDR3 region has the DNA TGCGCCAGCAGCCAAGATCGGGTTAGCGGGATGAGCACAGATACGCAGTATTTT.

This clone has a count of ten or more. The rearrangement uses TRBV6-6 and TRBJ1-3; unclear D gene. The CDR3 is 15 residues long. Trimming cost V 3 bases and J 0 bases, with 9 bases left between them. CDR1 MNHNY and CDR2 SVGAGI come from the germline V gene (reference sequence). The CDR3 DNA is TGTGCCAGCAGTTATTACATCAGCTCTGGAAACACCATATATTTT. Translating it yields CASSYYISSGNTIYF.

This chain uses TRBV5-1 with TRBJ1-1; D uncertain. V shed 4 bases and J shed 0 bases, with 10 bases lying between them. Germline V gene sequence: CDR1 SGHRS, CDR2 YFSETQ. CDR3 length: 14 amino acids. This CDR3 is CASSPAIMNTEAFF. In DNA, the CDR3 is TGCGCCAGCAGCCCGGCCATCATGAACACTGAAGCTTTCTTT.

The chain uses TRBV27 and TRBJ2-5, with 8 nucleotides matching TRBD2. This CDR3 is 15 amino acids long. The V and J ends lost 1 base and 4 bases, in that order; junction bases with no gene match: 5. The V gene's germline CDR1 is MNHEY and CDR2 SMNVEV (reference sequence). The CDR3 here is CASSLLGGGLETQYF. The CDR3 coding sequence is TGTGCCAGCAGTTTATTAGGCGGGGGGTTAGAGACCCAGTACTTC.

The chain links TRBV18 to TRBJ2-2; D uncertain. From germline, CDR1 is KGHSH and CDR2 LQKENI. V was pared by 3 bases and J by 3 bases, with 2 bases between. The CDR3 has 12 residues. CDR3 nucleotide sequence: TGTGCCAGCTCACCCTACACCGGGGAGCTGTTTTTT. It is translated as CASSPYTGELFF.

This rearrangement joins TRBV19 to TRBJ2-5, with D perhaps matching TRBD1 or TRBD2 (5 bases each). The CDR3 length is 16 residues. Germline V gene sequence: CDR1 LNHDA, CDR2 SQIVND (reference sequence). V was trimmed by 10 bases and J by 5 bases, leaving 26 bases between them. CDR3 loop: CATATGTAYGEETQYF. The CDR3 nucleotides are TGTGCCACCGCAACCGGGACGGCTTATGGCGAGGAGACCCAGTACTTC. The full variable domain, in which reference TRBV19 and TRBJ2-5 provide the parts outside the CDR3, is DGGITQSPKYLFRKEGQNVTLSCEQNLNHDAMYWYRQDPGQGLRLIYYSQIVNDFQKGDIAEGYSVSREKKESFPLTVTSAQKNPTAFYLCATATGTAYGEETQYFGPGTRLLVL.